This TCR beta chain is from a study of blood T cell repertoires in COVID-19. In the study overall: Sites in the United States, Italy and Spain provided acute and convalescent COVID-19 samples. Sample material is recorded as cDNA or gDNA derived from T cells, B-cell-depleted T cells, or PBMCs.

Original methodology: Nucleated cell counts were estimated from reference gene primer amplification. Produced via immunoSEQ multiplex PCR; TCRdb's table is partial and in-frame only. The DNA was the basis for D and trimming; V, J and clone size are from that table. The repertoire includes 300,000 or so clones, around 87% of them detected once, and 6.5% to 9.5% sits in the top ten. There are 15 residues in the CDR3. In germline, CDR1 is LNHDA, CDR2 SQIVND (reference sequence). With 7 bases clipped from V and 6 bases from J, the junction kept 14 bases outside the gene matches. This clonotype was sampled from a woman in her fifties or sixties who had recovered from COVID-19. The V and J genes are TRBV19 and TRBJ2-7; 8 bases are a match to TRBD1. The sample consisted of peripheral blood. CDR3 sequence reads: CASTPSRTGMGEQYF. CDR3 DNA sequence: TGTGCCAGTACCCCCTCAAGGACAGGGATGGGCGAGCAGTACTTC.